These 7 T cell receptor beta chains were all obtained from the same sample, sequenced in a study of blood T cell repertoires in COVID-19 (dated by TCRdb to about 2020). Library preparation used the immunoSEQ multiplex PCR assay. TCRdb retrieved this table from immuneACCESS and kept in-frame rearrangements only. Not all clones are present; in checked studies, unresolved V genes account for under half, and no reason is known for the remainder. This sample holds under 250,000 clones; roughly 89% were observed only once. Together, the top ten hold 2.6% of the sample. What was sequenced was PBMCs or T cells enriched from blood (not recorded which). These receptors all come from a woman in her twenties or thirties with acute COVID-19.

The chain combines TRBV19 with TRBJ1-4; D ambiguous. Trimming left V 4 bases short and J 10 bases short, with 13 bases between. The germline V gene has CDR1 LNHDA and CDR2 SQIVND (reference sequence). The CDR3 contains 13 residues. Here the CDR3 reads CASSTSPARKLFF. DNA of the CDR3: TGTGCCAGTAGTACTAGTCCCGCGCGAAAACTGTTTTTT.

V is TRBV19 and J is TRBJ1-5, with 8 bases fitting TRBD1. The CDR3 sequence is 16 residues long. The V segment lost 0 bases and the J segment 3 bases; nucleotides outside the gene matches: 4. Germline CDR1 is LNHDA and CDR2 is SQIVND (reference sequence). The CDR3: CASSIDLDRVNQPQHF. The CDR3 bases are TGTGCCAGTAGTATAGACCTGGACAGGGTCAATCAGCCCCAGCATTTT. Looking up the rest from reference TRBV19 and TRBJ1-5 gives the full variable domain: DGGITQSPKYLFRKEGQNVTLSCEQNLNHDAMYWYRQDPGQGLRLIYYSQIVNDFQKGDIAEGYSVSREKKESFPLTVTSAQKNPTAFYLCASSIDLDRVNQPQHFGDGTRLSIL.

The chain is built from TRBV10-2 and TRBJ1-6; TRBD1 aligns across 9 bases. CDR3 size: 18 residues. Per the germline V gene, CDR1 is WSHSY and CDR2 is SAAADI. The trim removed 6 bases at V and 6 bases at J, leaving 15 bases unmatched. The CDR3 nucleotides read TGCGCCAGCAGCGGGACAGGGTTTACGTTCGTTACTAATTCACCCCTCCACTTT. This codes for CASSGTGFTFVTNSPLHF.

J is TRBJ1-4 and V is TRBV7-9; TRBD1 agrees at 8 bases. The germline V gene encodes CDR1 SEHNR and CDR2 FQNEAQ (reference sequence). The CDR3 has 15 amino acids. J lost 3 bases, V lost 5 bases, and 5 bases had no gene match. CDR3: CASSHRDRPNEKLFF. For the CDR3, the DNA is TGTGCCAGCAGCCACCGGGACAGGCCTAATGAAAAACTGTTTTTT.

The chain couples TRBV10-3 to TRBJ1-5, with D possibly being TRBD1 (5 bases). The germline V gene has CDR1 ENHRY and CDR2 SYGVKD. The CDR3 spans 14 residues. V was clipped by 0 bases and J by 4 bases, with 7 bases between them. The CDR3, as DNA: TGTGCCATCAGTGAGTCGGCAGGGAATCAGCCCCAGCATTTT. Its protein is CAISESAGNQPQHF.

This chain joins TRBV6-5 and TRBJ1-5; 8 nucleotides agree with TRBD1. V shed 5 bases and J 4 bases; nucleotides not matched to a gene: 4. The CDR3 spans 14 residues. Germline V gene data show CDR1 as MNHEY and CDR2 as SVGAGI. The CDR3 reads CASSRTGRNQPQHF. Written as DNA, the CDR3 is TGTGCCAGCAGTCGGACAGGGAGGAATCAGCCCCAGCATTTT.

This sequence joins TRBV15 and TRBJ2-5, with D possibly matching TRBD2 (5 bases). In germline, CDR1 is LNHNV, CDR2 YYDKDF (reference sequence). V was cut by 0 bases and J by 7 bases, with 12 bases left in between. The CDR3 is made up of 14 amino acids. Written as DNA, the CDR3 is TGTGCCACCAGCAGAGATTCTACTAGAGGGACCCAGTACTTC. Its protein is CATSRDSTRGTQYF.